This T cell receptor beta chain is from a study of graft-versus-host responses after intestinal transplantation. The wider study: Anti-thymocyte globulin induction, then tacrolimus and steroids for approximately 3 years, went to all recipients. Findings and limits, study-wide: Allografts of one patient group, those with graft-donor T cell macrochimerism, had high graft-versus-host to host-versus-graft clonal ratios. GvH clones appeared in recipient marrow, some first in ileum or blood.

This clone was seen once. Its specificity is not known. This table comes from immunoSEQ multiplex PCR, and its TCRdb copy is limited to in-frame clones, with some not included. This table holds roughly 120,000 clones, 90% found once. Germline values: CDR1 SGHRS, CDR2 YFSETQ. The junction had 6 bases not matched to a gene; V was cut back by 4 bases and J by 2 bases. CDR3 length: 16 amino acids. Sample: unstimulated CD4+ T cells sorted from spleen or lymph node cells, taken before intestinal transplant. The chain is built from TRBV5-1 and TRBJ2-7; 13 nucleotides agree with TRBD2. The receptor comes from a human donor who received an intestinal transplant. CDR3 residues: CASSPRLAGGAYEQYF. For the CDR3, the DNA is TGCGCCAGCAGCCCCCGACTAGCGGGGGGAGCCTACGAGCAGTACTTC.